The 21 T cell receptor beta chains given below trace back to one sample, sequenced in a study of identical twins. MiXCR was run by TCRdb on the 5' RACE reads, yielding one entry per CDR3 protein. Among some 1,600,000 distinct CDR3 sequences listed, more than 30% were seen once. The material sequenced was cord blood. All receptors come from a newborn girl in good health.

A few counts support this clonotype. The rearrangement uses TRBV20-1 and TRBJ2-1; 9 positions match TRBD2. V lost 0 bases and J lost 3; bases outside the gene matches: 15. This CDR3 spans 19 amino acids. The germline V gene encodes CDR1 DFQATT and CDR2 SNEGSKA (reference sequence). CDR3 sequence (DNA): TGCAGTGCTAGAGATGACTTTCTAGCGGGATTCTCCTACTACAATGAGCAGTTCTTC. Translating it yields CSARDDFLAGFSYYNEQFF.

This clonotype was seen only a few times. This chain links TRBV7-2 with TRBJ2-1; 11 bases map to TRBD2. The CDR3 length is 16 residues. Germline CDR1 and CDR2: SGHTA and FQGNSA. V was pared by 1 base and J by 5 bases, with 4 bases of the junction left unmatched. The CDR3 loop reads CASSLDGTSGNNEQFF. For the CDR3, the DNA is TGTGCCAGCAGCTTAGACGGGACTAGCGGAAACAATGAGCAGTTCTTC.

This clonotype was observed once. This CDR3 reads CASSATGWFYNSPLHF. In DNA form, the CDR3 reads TGTGCCAGCAGCGCTACAGGGTGGTTCTATAATTCACCCCTCCACTTT. V is TRBV7-6 and J is TRBJ1-6; TRBD1 is a possible D gene (6 bases). V was pared by 5 bases and J by 3 bases, with 14 bases between. The CDR3 totals 16 residues. Germline CDR1 is SGHVS and CDR2 is FNYEAQ.

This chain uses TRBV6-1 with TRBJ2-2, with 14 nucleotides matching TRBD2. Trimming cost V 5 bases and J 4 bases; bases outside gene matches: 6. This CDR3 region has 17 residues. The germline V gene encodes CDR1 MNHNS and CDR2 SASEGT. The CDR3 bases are TGTGCCAGCAGTCAACCGGGACTAGCGGGGGTCACCGGGGAGCTGTTTTTT. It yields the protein CASSQPGLAGVTGELFF.

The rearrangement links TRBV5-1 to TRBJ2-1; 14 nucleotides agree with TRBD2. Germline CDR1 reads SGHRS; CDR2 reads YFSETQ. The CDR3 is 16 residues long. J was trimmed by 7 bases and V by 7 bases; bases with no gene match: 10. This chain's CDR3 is CASPAATSGRGNEQFF. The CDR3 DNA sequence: TGCGCCAGCCCTGCCGCGACTAGCGGGAGGGGGAATGAGCAGTTCTTC.

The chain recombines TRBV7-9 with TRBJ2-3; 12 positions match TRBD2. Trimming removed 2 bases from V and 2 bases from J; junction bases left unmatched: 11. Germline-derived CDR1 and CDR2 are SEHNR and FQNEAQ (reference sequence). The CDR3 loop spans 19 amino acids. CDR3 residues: CASSLSGLAGLAHTDTQYF. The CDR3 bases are TGTGCCAGCAGCTTATCGGGACTAGCGGGCCTCGCACACACAGATACGCAGTATTTT.

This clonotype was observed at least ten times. The CDR3 DNA reads as TGTGCCAGCAGCGTGGCAGGGAACTCCTACGAGCAGTACTTC. Translated, it gives CASSVAGNSYEQYF. The chain uses TRBV5-5 and TRBJ2-7; tentatively, D is TRBD1 (5 bases). The CDR3 spans 14 residues. The germline V gene has CDR1 SGHKS and CDR2 YYEKEE (reference sequence). The V end was cut by 4 bases, the J end by 0 bases, with 11 bases between. Full variable domain (rest looked up from reference TRBV5-5 and TRBJ2-7): DAGVTQSPTHLIKTRGQQVTLRCSPISGHKSVSWYQQVLGQGPQFIFQYYEKEERGRGNFPDRFSARQFPNYSSELNVNALLLGDSALYLCASSVAGNSYEQYFGPGTRLTVT.

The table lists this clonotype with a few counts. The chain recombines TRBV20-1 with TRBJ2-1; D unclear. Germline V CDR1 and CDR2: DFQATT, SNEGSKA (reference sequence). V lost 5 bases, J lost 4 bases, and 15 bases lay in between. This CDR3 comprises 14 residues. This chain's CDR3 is CSAAPQVGYNEQFF. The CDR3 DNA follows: TGCAGTGCTGCCCCCCAAGTCGGGTACAATGAGCAGTTCTTC.

The DNA of the CDR3 is TGTGCCAGCATTCCAAGGCCACGTCGGACCGGGGAGCTGTTTTTT. Its translation is CASIPRPRRTGELFF. This chain joins TRBV6-1 and TRBJ2-2; the D is unclear. The CDR3 loop spans 15 amino acids. V gave up 7 bases and J gave up 5 bases, with 17 bases separating them. CDR1 is MNHNS, CDR2 SASEGT, per germline.

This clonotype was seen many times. In DNA form, the CDR3 reads TGTGCCAGCAGCTTATCCGGGACAGTGGAGGGTGAAAAACTGTTTTTT. Encoded protein: CASSLSGTVEGEKLFF. This rearrangement joins TRBV7-2 to TRBJ1-4; 7 bases agree with TRBD1. The CDR3 is made up of 16 amino acids. Looked up from germline, CDR1 is SGHTA and CDR2 is FQGNSA. Trimming took 2 bases from V and 7 from J; bases not matched to a gene: 10.

The CDR3 reads CASSGGQGDGELFF. CDR3 DNA sequence: TGTGCCAGCAGTGGTGGACAGGGGGACGGGGAGCTGTTTTTT. The chain recombines TRBV27 with TRBJ2-2; TRBD1 aligns across 10 bases. With 5 bases clipped from V and 7 bases from J, the junction kept 4 bases outside the gene matches. Germline-derived CDR1 and CDR2 are MNHEY and SMNVEV (reference sequence). The CDR3 runs 14 residues.

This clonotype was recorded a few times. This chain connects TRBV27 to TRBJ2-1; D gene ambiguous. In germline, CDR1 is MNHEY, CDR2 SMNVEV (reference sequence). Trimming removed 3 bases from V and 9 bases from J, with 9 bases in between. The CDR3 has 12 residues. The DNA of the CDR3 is TGTGCCAGCAGTTTTGGCCCTCCTGAGCAGTTCTTC. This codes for CASSFGPPEQFF.

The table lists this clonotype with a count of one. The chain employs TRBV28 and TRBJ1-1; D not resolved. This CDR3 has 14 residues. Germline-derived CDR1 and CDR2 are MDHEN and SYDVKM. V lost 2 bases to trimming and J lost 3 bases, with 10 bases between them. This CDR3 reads CASSLGNQDTEAFF. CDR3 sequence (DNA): TGTGCCAGCAGTTTAGGAAACCAGGACACTGAAGCTTTCTTT.

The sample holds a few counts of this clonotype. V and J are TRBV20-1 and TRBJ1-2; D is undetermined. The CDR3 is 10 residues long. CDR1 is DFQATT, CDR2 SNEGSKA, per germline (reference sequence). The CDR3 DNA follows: TGCGGAGGGCGAAACTATGGCTACACCTTC. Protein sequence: CGGRNYGYTF.

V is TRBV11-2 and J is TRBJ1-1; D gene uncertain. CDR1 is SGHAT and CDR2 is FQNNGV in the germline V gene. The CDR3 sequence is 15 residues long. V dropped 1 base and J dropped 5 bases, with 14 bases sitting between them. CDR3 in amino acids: CASSLGSRLGTEAFF. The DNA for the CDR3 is TGTGCCAGCAGCTTAGGTTCTAGGTTGGGGACTGAAGCTTTCTTT.

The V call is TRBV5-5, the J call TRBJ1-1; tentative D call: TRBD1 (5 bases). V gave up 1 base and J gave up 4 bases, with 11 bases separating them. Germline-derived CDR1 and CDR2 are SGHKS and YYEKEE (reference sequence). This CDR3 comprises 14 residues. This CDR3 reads CASSLWGWGTEAFF. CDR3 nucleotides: TGTGCCAGCAGCTTGTGGGGGTGGGGCACTGAAGCTTTCTTT.

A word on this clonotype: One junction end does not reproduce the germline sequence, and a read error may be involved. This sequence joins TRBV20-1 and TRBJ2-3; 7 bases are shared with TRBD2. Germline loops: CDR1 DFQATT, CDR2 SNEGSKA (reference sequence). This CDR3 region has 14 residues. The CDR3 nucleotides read TGCAGTGCTAGAGTGGGAGGGAGCACAGATTCGCAGTATTTT. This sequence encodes CSARVGGSTDSQYF.

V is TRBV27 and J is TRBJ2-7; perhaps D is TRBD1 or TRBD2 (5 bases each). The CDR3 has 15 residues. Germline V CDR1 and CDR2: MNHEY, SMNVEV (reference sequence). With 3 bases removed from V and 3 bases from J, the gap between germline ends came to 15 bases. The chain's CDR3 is CASSLGPQGDYEQYF. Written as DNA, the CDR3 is TGTGCCAGCAGTTTGGGGCCCCAGGGAGACTACGAGCAGTACTTC.

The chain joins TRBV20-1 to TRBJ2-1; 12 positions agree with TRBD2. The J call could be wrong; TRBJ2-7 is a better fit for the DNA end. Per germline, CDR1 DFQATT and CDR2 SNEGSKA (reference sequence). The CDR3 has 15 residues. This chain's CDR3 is CSARASGRGDNEQYF. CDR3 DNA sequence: TGCAGTGCTAGAGCTAGCGGGAGGGGAGACAATGAGCAGTACTTC.

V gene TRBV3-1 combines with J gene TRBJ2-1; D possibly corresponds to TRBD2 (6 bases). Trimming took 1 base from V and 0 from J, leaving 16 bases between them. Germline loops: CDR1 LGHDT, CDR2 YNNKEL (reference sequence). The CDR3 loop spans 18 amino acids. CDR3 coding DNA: TGTGCCAGCAGCCAAGCGGAGGGGAGCAGGTCCTCCTACAATGAGCAGTTCTTC. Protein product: CASSQAEGSRSSYNEQFF.

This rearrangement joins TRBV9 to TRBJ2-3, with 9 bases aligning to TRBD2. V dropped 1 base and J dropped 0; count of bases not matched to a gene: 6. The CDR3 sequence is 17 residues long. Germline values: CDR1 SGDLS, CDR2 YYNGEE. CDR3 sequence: CASSVWAGGPSTDTQYF. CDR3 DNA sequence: TGTGCCAGCAGCGTATGGGCGGGGGGGCCTAGCACAGATACGCAGTATTTT.